The sequence of this T cell receptor (beta chain) was determined in a study of OX40 agonist ivuxolimab in advanced cancers. Study-level information: Ivuxolimab is a fully human IgG2 antibody that activates OX40 (CD134). Patients with prior anti-PD-1, anti-PD-L1 or anti-CTLA-4 therapy were eligible; approximately 40% had some. Study observations and caveats: Expanded peripheral T-cell antigen specificity went undetermined.

The CDR3 has 15 amino acids. V gave up 2 bases and J gave up 10 bases; unmatched junction bases: 8. Looked up from germline, CDR1 is KGHSH and CDR2 is LQKENI. Sequencing was performed with immunoSEQ multiplex PCR; in TCRdb, only in-frame clones are kept and a portion is missing. The sample holds 99,000 or so clones; around nine tenths are singletons and the top ten take roughly 0.31%. Comments on this clone: The antigen is not known.

Systemic immunosuppression or autoimmune disease history was grounds to exclude patients. This receptor was identified in an adult with an advanced solid tumor such as melanoma, head and neck, liver or kidney cancer. The rearrangement links TRBV18 to TRBJ2-1; 10 bases fit TRBD2. The material sequenced was CD4+ or CD8+ T cells sorted from blood, taken in a trial of the OX40 agonist ivuxolimab. The CDR3 protein is CASSPKREGRREQFF. The CDR3 nucleotides are TGTGCCAGCTCACCAAAGCGGGAGGGCCGAAGAGAGCAGTTCTTC.